The T cell receptor (beta chain) under discussion was sequenced for a study of resident and recirculating memory T cells in vitiligo. Profiled with immunoSEQ multiplex PCR; TCRdb holds only in-frame clones, not every one. This repertoire shows tens of thousands of clones, roughly 94% found once; its top ten account for roughly 5%. Stable vitiligo meant no lesion change over the previous 6 months. Sequenced sample: blood. The sequence derives from a male donor with vitiligo.

CDR3 in DNA: TGCGCCAGCAGCCCCCACGGGACAGGGCTGAACACTGAAGCTTTCTTT. Protein product: CASSPHGTGLNTEAFF. The chain carries TRBV4-3 and TRBJ1-1, with 9 bases that match TRBD1. This CDR3 is 16 amino acids long. CDR1 and CDR2 from the germline V gene are LGHNA and YSLEER. V lost 4 bases and J lost 0; bases outside the gene matches: 6.